The clone carrying this TCR beta chain was observed a single time. The record originates from a study of shared clonotypes between healthy human individuals. The data were produced by immunoSEQ multiplex PCR, yet TCRdb's version contains in-frame clones alone and is incomplete. The sample lists around 2.1 million clones, roughly 91% seen once, with more than 1.5% in the top ten. The CDR3 covers 14 residues. Germline V gives CDR1 MGHRA, CDR2 YSYEKL. V shed 0 bases and J shed 4 bases, with 10 bases lying between them. CD45RO negativity and positive selection for CCR7 defined naive CD8 cells, a population that excluded terminally differentiated effector memory CD45RA+ cells.

Sequencing was performed on naive CD8+ T cells from PBMCs. The gene calls are TRBV4-1 and TRBJ2-7; D is unresolved. This TCR came from a man between 18 and 29 years old in good health. Some clones in this sample may be carry-over from other donors' samples. CDR3 sequence reads: CASSQELGPYEQYF. CDR3 DNA: TGCGCCAGCAGCCAAGAGCTAGGTCCGTACGAGCAGTACTTC.